This T cell receptor (beta chain) is drawn from a study of molecular identifiers for immune sequencing clone quantification. In TCRdb, the PCR reads were re-called with MiXCR into one record per CDR3 protein. In the table there are about 500,000 distinct CDR3 sequences, about a fifth of which are singletons. The ends lost 1 base at V and 6 bases at J; junction bases unmatched: 6. The germline CDR1 and CDR2 sequences are SGHTA and FQGNSA. The CDR3 has 16 residues. This clonotype was counted between two and nine times. The sequence derives from a human donor in good health. Some libraries in this study had Jurkat cell RNA spiked in. This chain connects TRBV7-2 to TRBJ1-5; 10 bases agree with TRBD1. Sequenced input: naive CD8+ T cells from blood, with Jurkat cell RNA spiked in. Subset reported: FACS-sorted CD8+CD4-CCR7+CD45RA+ naive T cells. DNA of the CDR3: TGTGCCAGCAGCTTAGTGGACAGGGGGGTAACTCAGCCCCAGCATTTT. As protein: CASSLVDRGVTQPQHF.